One sample yielded the 15 T cell receptor beta chains listed below, sequenced in a study of cytomegalovirus exposure and HLA in healthy donors. The PCR contained 60 Vbeta and 13 Jbeta primers. Using immunoSEQ multiplex PCR, the repertoire was profiled, and TCRdb retains in-frame clones only, with some absent. The data hold 98,000 or so clones, with around four fifths observed a single time. Material: PBMCs. These receptors came from a man aged 35 to 55 in good health and CMV-seronegative.

The chain is built from TRBV9 and TRBJ2-1, with D unclear. The V gene lost 4 bases and the J gene lost 7 bases, with 12 bases spanning the gap. CDR1 is SGDLS, CDR2 YYNGEE, per germline. The CDR3 runs to 13 residues. The CDR3 spells CASSPRVLNEQFF. DNA for the CDR3: TGTGCCAGCAGCCCCCGAGTCTTAAATGAGCAGTTCTTC. Combining the CDR3 with reference TRBV9 and TRBJ2-1 gives the whole variable domain DSGVTQTPKHLITATGQRVTLRCSPRSGDLSVYWYQQSLDQGLQFLIQYYNGEERAKGNILERFSAQQFPDLHSELNLSSLELGDSALYFCASSPRVLNEQFFGPGTRLTVL.

The chain has TRBV7-3 and TRBJ2-2, with D possibly matching TRBD2 (7 bases). V gave up 5 bases and J gave up 2 bases, with 12 bases separating them. The germline V gene encodes CDR1 SGHTA and CDR2 FQGTGA. The CDR3 consists of 15 residues. The CDR3 bases are TGTGCCAGCAGCCTCGGGGGGACAAACACCGGGGAGCTGTTTTTT. It is translated as CASSLGGTNTGELFF. The full variable domain, its missing parts supplied by reference TRBV7-3 and TRBJ2-2, is GAGVSQTPSNKVTEKGKYVELRCDPISGHTALYWYRQSLGQGPEFLIYFQGTGAADDSGLPNDRFFAVRPEGSVSTLKIQRTERGDSAVYLCASSLGGTNTGELFFGEGSRLTVL.

This clone has just a few counts. The CDR3 sequence: CASSIEGEGTQYF. CDR3 in DNA: TGTGCCAGTAGTATTGAGGGTGAAGGGACCCAGTACTTC. This sequence joins TRBV19 and TRBJ2-5; perhaps TRBD2 as D (5 bases). Germline V gene lookup returns CDR1 LNHDA and CDR2 SQIVND (reference sequence). This CDR3 is built from 13 residues. Trimming took 3 bases from V and 7 from J, leaving 12 bases between them.

This rearrangement joins TRBV4-1 to TRBJ1-4; tentative D call: TRBD1 (6 bases). Between the trimmed V and J ends, which lost 0 bases and 4 bases, there was a span of 12 bases. The germline V gene has CDR1 MGHRA and CDR2 YSYEKL. There are 16 residues in the CDR3. The CDR3 sequence: CASSQDSDRNNEKLFF. The CDR3 coding sequence is TGCGCCAGCAGCCAAGACAGTGACAGGAATAATGAAAAACTGTTTTTT.

This sequence joins TRBV4-2 and TRBJ2-5; 8 bases agree with TRBD1. Germline-derived CDR1 and CDR2 are LGHNA and YNFKEQ. This CDR3 comprises 16 residues. With V trimmed by 3 bases and J by 2 bases, 8 bases remained unmatched. The CDR3 region has the DNA TGTGCCAGCAGCCAGGAAACCGGGACAGGTCAAGAGACCCAGTACTTC. It encodes CASSQETGTGQETQYF.

Concerning this clone: This sample includes further DNA sequences coding for the same CDR3. The rearrangement joins TRBV4-3 to TRBJ2-7; a weak D match, TRBD2 (6 bases). In germline, CDR1 is LGHNA, CDR2 YSLEER. The CDR3 totals 15 residues. V was shortened by 1 base and J by 0 bases, with 10 bases between the two germline ends. CDR3 in DNA: TGCGCCAGCAGCCAAGTTCCCGGGAGCTCCTACGAGCAGTACTTC. Translating it yields CASSQVPGSSYEQYF.

The genes are TRBV2 and TRBJ1-5; TRBD1 matches 9 bases. J gave up 4 bases and V 6 bases, and 4 bases lay outside the gene matches. The V gene's germline CDR1 is SNHLY and CDR2 FYNNEI. The CDR3 totals 14 residues. As DNA, the CDR3 is TGTGCCAGCAGCGTAGGACAGGGGAATCAGCCCCAGCATTTT. Its protein is CASSVGQGNQPQHF.

This clone was seen a few times. The CDR3 bases are TGTGCCAGCAGCTCCAATCCCCGAGCCGGGGGGGGTAGGAGGGAAAAACTGTTTTTT. As protein: CASSSNPRAGGGRREKLFF. The chain couples TRBV7-2 to TRBJ1-4, with a possible D match to TRBD1 (5 bases). CDR3 length equals 19 residues. Germline V gives CDR1 SGHTA, CDR2 FQGNSA. V was trimmed by 4 bases and J by 8 bases, leaving 29 bases between them.

Turning to this clone: The junction shows a germline mismatch at one end, possibly a read error. Other DNA sequences in the same sample also yield this CDR3. The chain couples TRBV7-9 to TRBJ2-7; 12 bases fit TRBD1. This CDR3 is 15 amino acids long. Germline V CDR1 and CDR2: SEHNR, FQNEAQ (reference sequence). The CDR3 DNA reads as TGTGCCAGCTTGGTTCCGGGACAGGGGGCTTACGAGCAGTACTTT. Translated: CASLVPGQGAYEQYF.

The chain uses TRBV29-1 and TRBJ2-7; maybe TRBD1 (5 bases). The germline V and J ends were trimmed by 6 bases and 0 bases, with 12 bases remaining between them. The CDR3 loop spans 13 amino acids. CDR1 is SQVTM and CDR2 is ANQGSEA in the germline V gene. The CDR3 DNA reads TGCAGCGTGCATACGACAGACTCCTACGAGCAGTACTTC. Translated, it gives CSVHTTDSYEQYF.

DNA of the CDR3: TGCGCCAGCAGCCGCGCCCTAGAGACCGGGGAGCTGTTTTTT. Translating it yields CASSRALETGELFF. The rearrangement links TRBV4-3 to TRBJ2-2, with D unresolved. Germline CDR1 is LGHNA and CDR2 is YSLEER. CDR3 length: 14 amino acids. V lost 4 bases, J lost 5 bases, and 11 bases lay in between.

The rearrangement links TRBV6-5 to TRBJ1-1; 11 nucleotides agree with TRBD1. The CDR3 runs to 14 residues. J was trimmed by 5 bases and V by 5 bases; bases with no gene match: 4. CDR1 is MNHEY, CDR2 SVGAGI, per germline. The CDR3 loop reads CASSRDRGKTEAFF. CDR3 nucleotides: TGTGCCAGCAGTAGGGACAGGGGGAAAACTGAAGCTTTCTTT.

This chain uses TRBV6-4 with TRBJ2-3; D may be TRBD2 (6 bases). This CDR3 is built from 17 residues. Trimming left V 0 bases short and J 0 bases short, with 13 bases between. Germline loops: CDR1 MRHNA, CDR2 SNTAGT. CDR3 coding DNA: TGTGCCAGCAGTGACTCATCCGGTGGGGGGAGCACAGATACGCAGTATTTT. Encoded protein: CASSDSSGGGSTDTQYF.

The chain has TRBV27 and TRBJ2-4; D perhaps matches TRBD2 (6 bases). The ends were cut back, 5 bases at V and 14 bases at J, with 25 bases in the middle. CDR3 size: 15 residues. CDR1 MNHEY and CDR2 SMNVEV come from the germline V gene (reference sequence). The CDR3: CASSPRRLGTEEEYF. The DNA of the CDR3 is TGTGCCAGCAGTCCCAGACGGCTCGGGACTGAAGAAGAGTACTTC.

The chain is built from TRBV19 and TRBJ1-4, with D possibly TRBD1 on 6 matching bases. V dropped 6 bases and J dropped 0 bases, with 8 bases sitting between them. Germline-derived CDR1 and CDR2 are LNHDA and SQIVND (reference sequence). This CDR3 comprises 14 residues. CDR3 residues: CASSGTSTNEKLFF. The CDR3 coding sequence is TGTGCCAGTAGCGGGACATCAACTAATGAAAAACTGTTTTTT. Supplemented by reference TRBV19 and TRBJ1-4, the full variable domain reads DGGITQSPKYLFRKEGQNVTLSCEQNLNHDAMYWYRQDPGQGLRLIYYSQIVNDFQKGDIAEGYSVSREKKESFPLTVTSAQKNPTAFYLCASSGTSTNEKLFFGSGTQLSVL.